The source of this T cell receptor (beta chain) is a study of radiation and T cells in renal cell carcinoma. This CDR3 comprises 14 residues. CDR1 and CDR2 from the germline V gene are MNHNY and SVGAGI (reference sequence). Deletions cut 6 bases from V and 1 base from J, with 12 bases between. Time point in this sample: baseline pretreatment blood. Treatment here: 15 Gy SBRT to primary tumor, nephrectomy 4 weeks later. Sequenced by immunoSEQ multiplex PCR; TCRdb stores in-frame clones only, minus some. The sample has more than 140,000 clones; 75% to 90% are singletons. The clonotype comes from a woman aged 45-65 years with renal cell carcinoma. This chain links TRBV6-6 with TRBJ2-5; D remains unclear. The sequencing used blood, collected from a patient whose treatment included radiotherapy and nephrectomy. The CDR3: CASRPHGPQETQYF. The CDR3 DNA is TGTGCCAGCAGACCACATGGACCCCAAGAGACCCAGTACTTC.